The 3 T cell receptor beta chains below were found in one sample sequenced in a study of cytomegalovirus exposure and HLA in healthy donors. Use of 60 Vbeta and 13 Jbeta primers characterized the PCR. Some clones are missing from TCRdb's copy, which holds only in-frame ones; the method was immunoSEQ multiplex PCR. This table holds 95,000 to 150,000 clones, roughly 80% found once. Sequences were obtained from PBMCs. The receptors shown here come from a middle-aged woman in good health and CMV-seronegative.

The chain recombines TRBV11-2 with TRBJ2-7; 7 nucleotides agree with TRBD2. Germline CDR1 and CDR2: SGHAT and FQNNGV. V dropped 5 bases and J dropped 3; count of bases not matched to a gene: 13. The CDR3 covers 16 residues. In nucleotides, the CDR3 is TGTGCCAGCAGCCCTAGACACGGGACTAAAAACTACGAGCAGTACTTC. Encoded protein: CASSPRHGTKNYEQYF.

J is TRBJ2-3 and V is TRBV7-2, with 7 bases identical to TRBD1. V dropped 4 bases and J dropped 3; count of bases not matched to a gene: 10. This CDR3 is built from 16 residues. The V gene's germline CDR1 is SGHTA and CDR2 FQGNSA. The CDR3 loop is CASSSQTGLGTDTQYF. CDR3 bases: TGTGCCAGCAGCTCCCAGACAGGGCTGGGAACAGATACGCAGTATTTT.

In this sample, this clone turned up once. The chain recombines TRBV6-5 with TRBJ1-1; tentative D call: TRBD1 (5 bases). The CDR3 is made up of 14 amino acids. V lost 0 bases and J lost 7, with 12 bases in between. Germline V gene data show CDR1 as MNHEY and CDR2 as SVGAGI. Written as DNA, the CDR3 is TGTGCCAGCAGTTACTCGGGGGGTGGTCATGAAGCTTTCTTT. It encodes CASSYSGGGHEAFF.